These 7 T cell receptor beta chains share one sample of origin, sequenced in a study of T cell clonality in common variable immunodeficiency (dated by TCRdb to between 2014 and 2017). General findings and caveats noted by the study authors: Reportedly, TCRbeta sequences from CVID had fewer deletions and N-nucleotide insertions, and highly modified clones with 13 or more V deletions were absent from CVID.

The library was produced with the immunoSEQ multiplex PCR assay. TCRdb's version of the immuneACCESS table is confined to in-frame rearrangements and falls short of the full clone set. An unresolved V gene accounts for under half of the shortfall where checked; the remainder is of unknown origin. This sample includes more than 30,000 clones, and none of them was observed just once. The top ten constitute approximately 7% of the sample. Antigens of these TCRs are unknown. The specimen was peripheral blood mononuclear cells. These receptors all come from a human donor with common variable immunodeficiency.

There are a few counts of this clone. The observed sequence ends 3 residues before the CDR3 terminus, with the missing tail filled in from the germline J gene. The chain couples TRBV19 to TRBJ1-2, with D possibly matching TRBD1 (5 bases). The CDR3 runs to 13 residues. CDR1 is LNHDA, CDR2 SQIVND, per germline (reference sequence). The germline V and J ends were trimmed by 3 bases and 3 bases, with 8 bases remaining between them. CDR3 sequence reads: CASSIRGDYGYTF. The sequenced CDR3 bases are TGTGCCAGTAGTATCCGAGGGGACTATGGC.

This clone was seen more than once but under ten times. Coverage ceases 3 residues before the CDR3 finishes, and the germline J gene fills in the end. The chain couples TRBV30 to TRBJ1-5; 10 bases match TRBD1. After removal of 0 bases from V and 4 bases from J, the junction contained 3 bases not matched to a gene. The germline CDR1 and CDR2 sequences are GTSNPN and SVGIG (reference sequence). CDR3 length: 15 residues. The sequenced CDR3 bases are TGTGCCTGGAGTGTGGGACAGGGGCCGAATCAGCCC. As protein: CAWSVGQGPNQP. The complete CDR3 sequence is CAWSVGQGPNQPQHF.

This clone was seen ten or more times. The read ends 3 residues early relative to the CDR3; the germline J gene fills the gap. The V call is TRBV11-2, the J call TRBJ1-5; TRBD1 aligns across 7 bases. This CDR3 contains 14 residues. The germline gives CDR1 SGHAT, CDR2 FQNNGV. The J segment lost 5 bases and the V segment lost 4 bases, leaving 5 bases of the junction unmatched. The DNA read from the CDR3 is TGTGCCAGCAGCTCCGGACAGGCATATCAGCCC. Protein product: CASSSGQAYQP. The full-length CDR3 reads as CASSSGQAYQPQHF.

This clone has a count of ten or more. The read ends 3 residues before the CDR3 terminus; that terminus is restored from the germline J gene. The chain joins TRBV7-2 to TRBJ2-3; D call uncertain. V was clipped by 1 base and J by 5 bases, with 10 bases between them. Looked up from germline, CDR1 is SGHTA and CDR2 is FQGNSA. The CDR3 totals 14 residues. CDR3 residues: CASSLEEARDTQYF. CDR3 DNA (partial): TGTGCCAGCAGCTTAGAGGAAGCGAGAGATACG.

About this clone itself: Sequencing ends 3 residues short of the CDR3 end; the germline J gene provides the rest. This rearrangement joins TRBV6-4 to TRBJ1-2; 12 nucleotides align to TRBD1. The CDR3 runs 14 residues. V trimming: 4 bases; J trimming: 4 bases; junction bases outside the gene matches: 1. CDR1 and CDR2 (germline): MRHNA, SNTAGT. Partial CDR3 DNA: TGTGCCAGCAGTGTGGGACAGGGGGCCTATGGC. Translation gives CASSVGQGAYG. The CDR3 in full is CASSVGQGAYGYTF.

With respect to this clone: The read comes to an end 3 residues before the CDR3 does, leaving the germline J gene to fill in the end. The chain recombines TRBV30 with TRBJ2-5; maybe TRBD1 (5 bases). This CDR3 is 13 amino acids long. V was shortened by 5 bases and J by 6 bases, with 16 bases between the two germline ends. From germline, CDR1 is GTSNPN and CDR2 SVGIG (reference sequence). The CDR3 reads CAWSSQDYKTQYF. The DNA read from the CDR3 is TGTGCCTGGTCCTCACAGGATTATAAGACC. The full variable domain, in which reference TRBV30 and TRBJ2-5 provide the parts outside the CDR3, is SQTIHQWPATLVQPVGSPLSLECTVEGTSNPNLYWYRQAAGRGLQLLFYSVGIGQISSEVPQNLSASRPQDRQFILSSKKLLLSDSGFYLCAWSSQDYKTQYFGPGTRLLVL.

A remark on this clone: The read terminates 3 residues ahead of where the CDR3 ends, so the germline J gene completes it. This chain links TRBV20-1 with TRBJ2-1; TRBD2 matches 11 bases. V was pared by 0 bases and J by 3 bases, with 7 bases of the junction left unmatched. Germline V gene data show CDR1 as DFQATT and CDR2 as SNEGSKA (reference sequence). The CDR3 runs to 17 residues. The covered CDR3 bases are TGCAGTGCTAGAGATCGAGGGGGGACTAGCGGCTACAATGAG. This codes for CSARDRGGTSGYNE. Given in full, the CDR3 is CSARDRGGTSGYNEQFF.